Each of the 15 T cell receptor beta chains below was sequenced from the same sample in a study of identical twins. MiXCR was run by TCRdb on the 5' RACE reads, yielding one entry per CDR3 protein. The sample has about 470,000 distinct CDR3 sequences, roughly 24% seen once. Separately, the same data were catalogued under a study of T cells expressing NK-cell markers.

Sequenced input: CD4+ T cells sorted from blood. Every receptor here comes from a young woman in good health.

The chain recombines TRBV20-1 with TRBJ2-7; D is ambiguous. Germline-derived CDR1 and CDR2 are DFQATT and SNEGSKA (reference sequence). CDR3 length: 14 residues. The ends were cut back, 3 bases at V and 0 bases at J, with 12 bases in the middle. The CDR3 coding sequence is TGCAGTGCTAGTTTTTTTGGCAACTCCTACGAGCAGTACTTC. Translating it yields CSASFFGNSYEQYF.

J is TRBJ2-5 and V is TRBV12-3 or TRBV12-4; D tentatively fits TRBD1 or TRBD2 (5 bases each). Deletions cut 5 bases from V and 8 bases from J, with 12 bases between. The CDR3 sequence is 12 residues long. CDR3 coding DNA: TGTGCCAGCAGTGTCGTCCGGGACACCCAGTACTTC. Its translation: CASSVVRDTQYF.

The chain recombines TRBV7-2 with TRBJ2-4; tentatively, D is TRBD1 (5 bases). The V gene lost 6 bases and the J gene lost 2 bases, with 17 bases spanning the gap. The CDR3 has 16 amino acids. Germline CDR1 is SGHTA and CDR2 is FQGNSA. The CDR3 region is CASRLRPGNTKNIQYF. The CDR3 DNA follows: TGTGCCAGCAGGTTACGGCCAGGGAATACCAAAAACATTCAGTACTTC.

By frequency in the sample, this clonotype is medium-sized. The rearrangement uses TRBV14 and TRBJ2-7, with D tentatively TRBD1 (6 bases). Looked up from germline, CDR1 is SGHDN and CDR2 is FVKESK. CDR3 length equals 12 residues. Trimming shortened V by 6 bases and J by 4 bases, and 10 bases separated the two germline ends. The CDR3 DNA reads TGTGCCAGCAGTTCGGACAGATACGAGCAGTACTTC. Translation gives CASSSDRYEQYF.

V and J are TRBV3-1 and TRBJ2-5, with 8 bases identical to TRBD2. J was trimmed by 2 bases and V by 0 bases; bases with no gene match: 5. The CDR3 extends over 16 amino acids. Germline V gene lookup returns CDR1 LGHDT and CDR2 YNNKEL (reference sequence). The CDR3 spells CASSQEGGRYQETQYF. The CDR3 region has the DNA TGTGCCAGCAGCCAAGAGGGCGGGAGGTATCAAGAGACCCAGTACTTC.

The chain employs TRBV19 and TRBJ2-5; 7 nucleotides line up with TRBD2. V gave up 6 bases and J gave up 2 bases; unmatched junction bases: 6. Germline V gene sequence: CDR1 LNHDA, CDR2 SQIVND (reference sequence). This CDR3 is 14 amino acids long. Here the CDR3 DNA reads TGTGCCAGTAGCAACCTGGGACTACAAGAGACCCAGTACTTC. Its translation is CASSNLGLQETQYF.

J is TRBJ2-7 and V is TRBV29-1; D unresolved. Trimming removed 7 bases from V and 5 bases from J, with 15 bases in between. Germline V gene data show CDR1 as SQVTM and CDR2 as ANQGSEA. This CDR3 has 12 residues. CDR3 sequence: CSANSMGDEQYF. DNA of the CDR3: TGCAGCGCCAATTCGATGGGCGACGAGCAGTACTTC.

V usage is TRBV7-9 and J usage is TRBJ2-1; 11 nucleotides align to TRBD2. The CDR3 is 16 residues long. Germline CDR1 reads SEHNR; CDR2 reads FQNEAQ (reference sequence). The V segment lost 5 bases and the J segment 3 bases; nucleotides outside the gene matches: 6. The CDR3 nucleotides read TGTGCCAGCAGCCAGGGGACTAGCGGACTCTACAATGAGCAGTTCTTC. As protein: CASSQGTSGLYNEQFF. The variable domain in full, completed from reference TRBV7-9 and TRBJ2-1, reads DTGVSQNPRHKITKRGQNVTFRCDPISEHNRLYWYRQTLGQGPEFLTYFQNEAQLEKSRLLSDRFSAERPKGSFSTLEIQRTEQGDSAMYLCASSQGTSGLYNEQFFGPGTRLTVL.

This clonotype occurred a few times. The chain carries TRBV5-1 and TRBJ2-3, with TRBD1 identical over 9 bases. Trimming removed 1 base from V and 2 bases from J; junction bases left unmatched: 5. The CDR3 consists of 16 residues. Germline values: CDR1 SGHRS, CDR2 YFSETQ. CDR3: CASSLLTGGNTDTQYF. CDR3 sequence (DNA): TGCGCCAGCAGCTTGCTGACAGGGGGAAACACAGATACGCAGTATTTT. Looking up the rest from reference TRBV5-1 and TRBJ2-3 gives the full variable domain: KAGVTQTPRYLIKTRGQQVTLSCSPISGHRSVSWYQQTPGQGLQFLFEYFSETQRNKGNFPGRFSGRQFSNSRSEMNVSTLELGDSALYLCASSLLTGGNTDTQYFGPGTRLTVL.

J is TRBJ2-2 and V is TRBV5-4; 9 nucleotides match TRBD2. CDR1 and CDR2 (germline): SGHNT, YYREEE (reference sequence). This CDR3 region has 17 residues. V gave up 1 base and J gave up 1 base; unmatched junction bases: 5. Here the CDR3 reads CASSLSPSGMNTGELFF. In DNA, the CDR3 is TGTGCCAGCAGCTTGAGCCCTAGCGGGATGAACACCGGGGAGCTGTTTTTT. Full variable domain (remainder filled in from reference TRBV5-4 and TRBJ2-2): ETGVTQSPTHLIKTRGQQVTLRCSSQSGHNTVSWYQQALGQGPQFIFQYYREEENGRGNFPPRFSGLQFPNYSSELNVNALELDDSALYLCASSLSPSGMNTGELFFGEGSRLTVL.

A few counts support this clonotype. The gene calls are TRBV5-1 and TRBJ2-1, with 9 nucleotides matching TRBD2. Per germline, CDR1 SGHRS and CDR2 YFSETQ. This CDR3 region has 16 residues. Trimming cost V 3 bases and J 8 bases; bases outside gene matches: 12. CDR3 residues: CASSWVGLAAPDEQFF. The DNA for the CDR3 is TGCGCCAGCAGCTGGGTGGGACTAGCAGCTCCGGATGAGCAGTTCTTC. The whole variable domain, remainder taken from reference TRBV5-1 and TRBJ2-1, is KAGVTQTPRYLIKTRGQQVTLSCSPISGHRSVSWYQQTPGQGLQFLFEYFSETQRNKGNFPGRFSGRQFSNSRSEMNVSTLELGDSALYLCASSWVGLAAPDEQFFGPGTRLTVL.

V is TRBV5-6 and J is TRBJ2-5, with 7 nucleotides matching TRBD2. J lost 7 bases, V lost 0 bases, and 9 bases had no gene match. The CDR3 covers 15 residues. Germline V gene data show CDR1 as SGHDT and CDR2 as YYEEEE. Written as DNA, the CDR3 is TGTGCCAGCAGCTTGGTAGCGGGCCCATGGGGGACCCAGTACTTC. As protein: CASSLVAGPWGTQYF. Supplemented by reference TRBV5-6 and TRBJ2-5, the full variable domain reads DAGVTQSPTHLIKTRGQQVTLRCSPKSGHDTVSWYQQALGQGPQFIFQYYEEEERQRGNFPDRFSGHQFPNYSSELNVNALLLGDSALYLCASSLVAGPWGTQYFGPGTRLLVL.

The V gene is TRBV15, the J gene TRBJ2-1; D gene unclear. V was cut by 4 bases and J by 7 bases, with 14 bases left in between. In germline, CDR1 is LNHNV, CDR2 YYDKDF (reference sequence). The CDR3 length is 14 residues. As DNA, the CDR3 is TGTGCCACCAGCACCTTAAATAGAAAAAATGAGCAGTTCTTC. It yields the protein CATSTLNRKNEQFF.

The chain recombines TRBV20-1 with TRBJ2-1; the D is unclear. Trimming removed 2 bases at V and 9 bases at J, with 23 bases between. CDR3 length: 16 amino acids. CDR1 is DFQATT, CDR2 SNEGSKA, per germline (reference sequence). CDR3 nucleotides: TGCAGTGCTAGACCCCCGGGTGCAAAACCCCACATTGAGCAGTTCTTC. Amino acid sequence: CSARPPGAKPHIEQFF.

This clonotype has a handful of counts. This chain connects TRBV12-3 or TRBV12-4 to TRBJ2-5; TRBD2 aligns across 12 bases. V shed 4 bases, J shed 5 bases, and the junction held 8 bases outside the gene matches. The CDR3 extends over 16 amino acids. CDR3 sequence: CASSSRLAGDRETQYF. In nucleotides, the CDR3 is TGTGCCAGCAGTTCCCGACTAGCGGGAGACAGGGAGACCCAGTACTTC.